The 27 T cell receptor beta chains in this list originate from one sample, sequenced in a study of blood T cells in healthy people across ages. Next came a second PCR, run for about 6 to 11 cycles, which used a sample-barcoded 5' primer along with a J-beta primer mix. TCRdb redid the calling of the 5' RACE reads with MiXCR, one entry per CDR3 protein. The repertoire holds 1.2 million to 1.5 million distinct CDR3 sequences, around two fifths seen once, with under 8% in the top ten. Sequenced input: blood. The receptors shown here come from a woman in her late teens or twenties in good health.

This clonotype has only a few counts. CDR3: CASSMAILGTLQETQYF. The CDR3 DNA sequence: TGTGCCAGCAGTATGGCCATTCTGGGGACACTCCAAGAGACCCAGTACTTC. This rearrangement joins TRBV28 to TRBJ2-5, with a tentative D call TRBD1 (6 bases). From germline, CDR1 is MDHEN and CDR2 SYDVKM. Trimming removed 5 bases at V and 1 base at J, with 20 bases between. The CDR3 extends over 17 amino acids.

The genes are TRBV6-2 or TRBV6-3 and TRBJ2-5, with D uncertain. CDR3 length: 14 residues. CDR1 and CDR2 from the germline V gene are MNHEY and SVGEGT. Trimming cost V 8 bases and J 5 bases, with 18 bases left between them. CDR3 sequence: CASLADGPGETQYF. The CDR3 region has the DNA TGTGCCAGCCTCGCGGACGGCCCTGGGGAGACCCAGTACTTC.

The genes are TRBV14 and TRBJ2-1, with D hard to call. Germline values: CDR1 SGHDN, CDR2 FVKESK. V lost 4 bases and J lost 12, with 22 bases in between. The length of the CDR3 is 15 residues. In DNA, the CDR3 is TGTGCCAGCAGCCCCCCGGGCAGCTTACGGTTCGGGCAGTTCTTC. Encoded protein: CASSPPGSLRFGQFF. The variable domain in full, completed from reference TRBV14 and TRBJ2-1, reads EAGVTQFPSHSVIEKGQTVTLRCDPISGHDNLYWYRRVMGKEIKFLLHFVKESKQDESGMPNNRFLAERTGGTYSTLKVQPAELEDSGVYFCASSPPGSLRFGQFFGPGTRLTVL.

The genes are TRBV12-3 or TRBV12-4 and TRBJ2-4, with 9 bases aligning to TRBD1. CDR3 size: 14 residues. Trimming removed 6 bases from V and 2 bases from J; junction bases left unmatched: 2. The DNA of the CDR3 is TGTGCCAGCAGGGGGACAGGGACCAAAAACATTCAGTACTTC. This encodes CASRGTGTKNIQYF.

This clonotype was seen only once. This rearrangement joins TRBV9 to TRBJ2-4; 10 nucleotides align to TRBD2. Unmatched junction bases numbered 14, after V lost 4 bases and J lost 1 base. Looked up from germline, CDR1 is SGDLS and CDR2 is YYNGEE. The CDR3 length is 19 residues. CDR3 sequence reads: CASSPHGTSEISAKNIQYF. The CDR3 bases are TGTGCCAGCAGCCCCCACGGGACTAGCGAGATCTCGGCCAAAAACATTCAGTACTTC.

The CDR3 DNA follows: TGTGCCAGCAGTCCCAGGGACATCCCAGATACGCAGTATTTT. Amino acids: CASSPRDIPDTQYF. This chain connects TRBV12-3 or TRBV12-4 to TRBJ2-3, with D perhaps matching TRBD1 (6 bases). The V and J ends lost 5 bases and 4 bases respectively, with 13 bases between them. There are 14 residues in the CDR3.

This chain connects TRBV20-1 to TRBJ1-3, with a possible D match to TRBD1 (5 bases). This CDR3 spans 14 amino acids. Germline V gene lookup returns CDR1 DFQATT and CDR2 SNEGSKA (reference sequence). V was trimmed by 6 bases and J by 0 bases, leaving 12 bases between them. The CDR3 reads CSARQGGSGNTIYF. The CDR3, as DNA: TGCAGTGCCCGGCAGGGAGGCTCTGGAAACACCATATATTTT.

V and J are TRBV20-1 and TRBJ2-7; D gene uncertain. V was pared by 3 bases and J by 0 bases, with 12 bases between. Germline V CDR1 and CDR2: DFQATT, SNEGSKA (reference sequence). The CDR3 has 14 amino acids. The CDR3: CSARASESSYEQYF. In DNA form, the CDR3 reads TGCAGTGCTAGGGCCAGCGAGAGCTCCTACGAGCAGTACTTC.

The chain links TRBV20-1 to TRBJ2-1; 7 bases line up with TRBD2. Trimming removed 3 bases from V and 5 bases from J; junction bases left unmatched: 7. In germline, CDR1 is DFQATT, CDR2 SNEGSKA (reference sequence). This CDR3 has 14 residues. In DNA, the CDR3 is TGCAGTGCTAGCGGCGGGAGTTTGAACAATGAGCAGTTCTTC. This sequence encodes CSASGGSLNNEQFF.

The chain employs TRBV11-2 and TRBJ1-1; D is unresolved. The CDR3 totals 14 residues. Deletions cut 5 bases from V and 4 bases from J, with 14 bases between. CDR1 SGHAT and CDR2 FQNNGV come from the germline V gene. The chain's CDR3 is CASSLGLWGTEAFF. CDR3 in DNA: TGTGCCAGCAGCCTCGGGCTTTGGGGCACTGAAGCTTTCTTT.

The chain joins TRBV2 to TRBJ2-7; no clear D gene. The CDR3 has 14 amino acids. With 3 bases removed from V and 2 bases from J, the gap between germline ends came to 11 bases. CDR1 and CDR2 from the germline V gene are SNHLY and FYNNEI. The CDR3 here is CASSDGSRPYEQYF. In DNA, the CDR3 is TGTGCCAGCAGTGACGGCAGCCGCCCCTACGAGCAGTACTTC.

CDR3 in amino acids: CASSPQPDRGSYEQYF. DNA for the CDR3: TGTGCCAGCAGCCCCCAACCTGACAGGGGATCCTACGAGCAGTACTTC. The rearrangement links TRBV7-7 to TRBJ2-7, with 8 nucleotides matching TRBD1. The CDR3 is made up of 16 amino acids. Losses at the gene ends were 5 bases for V and 1 base for J; bases not matched to a gene: 10. CDR1 and CDR2 from the germline V gene are SSHAT and FNYEAQ (reference sequence).

This clonotype was picked up many times. The chain is built from TRBV3-1 and TRBJ2-3; D call uncertain. The length of the CDR3 is 15 residues. Germline CDR1 reads LGHDT; CDR2 reads YNNKEL (reference sequence). V gave up 2 bases and J gave up 0 bases, with 9 bases separating them. CDR3 amino acids: CASSQRATSTDTQYF. The CDR3 coding sequence is TGTGCCAGCAGCCAAAGGGCGACTAGCACAGATACGCAGTATTTT.

As DNA, the CDR3 is TGTGCCAGCACCGGCGGCCTGGGGACCGGGGAGCTGTTTTTT. It encodes CASTGGLGTGELFF. The chain links TRBV2 to TRBJ2-2; D not certain. V was pared by 7 bases and J by 5 bases, with 14 bases between. The germline CDR1 and CDR2 sequences are SNHLY and FYNNEI. This CDR3 comprises 14 residues.

The chain employs TRBV5-1 and TRBJ2-5, with D tentatively TRBD1 or TRBD2 (6 bases each). The CDR3 is made up of 14 amino acids. Germline V gene lookup returns CDR1 SGHRS and CDR2 YFSETQ. Trimming removed 0 bases from V and 6 bases from J, with 12 bases in between. The DNA for the CDR3 is TGCGCCAGCAGCTTGGGACAGGAGGGGAAGACCCAGTACTTC. It translates to CASSLGQEGKTQYF.

The chain recombines TRBV4-2 with TRBJ1-2, with D perhaps matching TRBD1 (6 bases). Trimming shortened V by 4 bases and J by 7 bases, and 10 bases separated the two germline ends. The CDR3 is 12 amino acids. CDR1 is LGHNA, CDR2 YNFKEQ, per germline. The CDR3 DNA sequence: TGTGCCAGCAGCCCCGAGGGGGGTGGCTACACCTTC. Protein product: CASSPEGGGYTF.

This clonotype was seen more than once but under ten times. DNA for the CDR3: TGCAGCGTTGGGTCCGCAGGACTCCAAGAGACCCAGTACTTC. It is translated as CSVGSAGLQETQYF. The V gene is TRBV29-1, the J gene TRBJ2-5; a possible D gene is TRBD2 (5 bases). The CDR3 consists of 14 residues. CDR1 SQVTM and CDR2 ANQGSEA come from the germline V gene. V was pared by 4 bases and J by 1 base, with 13 bases between.

The CDR3 loop reads CASSGNRDSNVLTF. CDR3 nucleotides: TGTGCCAGCAGTGGAAACCGGGACTCCAACGTCCTGACTTTC. The chain recombines TRBV6-5 with TRBJ2-6, with TRBD2 as a possible D gene (6 bases). From germline, CDR1 is MNHEY and CDR2 SVGAGI. With 5 bases removed from V and 8 bases from J, the gap between germline ends came to 13 bases. The CDR3 length is 14 residues.

The V call is TRBV3-1, the J call TRBJ2-5; D is unclear. Trimming pared 5 bases from V and 5 bases from J, leaving 9 bases between. This CDR3 comprises 12 residues. Per germline, CDR1 LGHDT and CDR2 YNNKEL (reference sequence). This chain's CDR3 is CASSYLWETQYF. The CDR3 bases are TGTGCCAGCAGCTATCTATGGGAGACCCAGTACTTC.

This clonotype was recorded a few times. J is TRBJ1-5 and V is TRBV12-3 or TRBV12-4, with no clear D. CDR3 length: 15 residues. V lost 1 base to trimming and J lost 2 bases, with 9 bases between them. CDR3 sequence: CASSLVAGGNQPQHF. CDR3 DNA sequence: TGTGCCAGCAGTTTAGTGGCCGGAGGCAATCAGCCCCAGCATTTT.

Concerning this clonotype itself: A much larger clone lies a single base off, so this may be a read error. V gene TRBV20-1 combines with J gene TRBJ1-1; no firm D call. Germline loops: CDR1 DFQATT, CDR2 SNEGSKA (reference sequence). V was cut by 5 bases and J by 7 bases, with 11 bases left in between. The CDR3 covers 11 residues. DNA for the CDR3: TGCAGTGCTCCTAGGACTGGTGAAGCTTTCTTT. This codes for CSAPRTGEAFF.

About this clonotype itself: A read error may produce the germline difference seen at one junction end. The chain links TRBV5-5 to TRBJ1-1; 9 bases are shared with TRBD1. The CDR3 runs to 13 residues. Germline loops: CDR1 SGHKS, CDR2 YYEKEE (reference sequence). This CDR3 reads CASGTGRYTEDFF. Here the CDR3 DNA reads TGTGCCAGCGGGACAGGGAGGTATACTGAAGATTTCTTT.

The chain combines TRBV20-1 with TRBJ2-5, with TRBD2 matching 16 bases. CDR3 length: 16 amino acids. Germline V gives CDR1 DFQATT, CDR2 SNEGSKA (reference sequence). Trimming cost V 6 bases and J 2 bases; bases outside gene matches: 6. The DNA for the CDR3 is TGCAGTGCGGAAGGGACTAGCGGGGGGGATCAAGAGACCCAGTACTTC. This encodes CSAEGTSGGDQETQYF.

The chain links TRBV18 to TRBJ2-7; 7 positions match TRBD1. Germline CDR1 is KGHSH and CDR2 is LQKENI. The CDR3 runs 14 residues. V was pared by 4 bases and J by 5 bases, with 8 bases of the junction left unmatched. The CDR3 sequence is CASSHRGSNDEQYF. The CDR3 DNA reads TGTGCCAGCTCACACAGGGGCAGTAACGACGAGCAGTACTTC.

The chain is built from TRBV9 and TRBJ2-3, with D possibly TRBD2 on 5 matching bases. Germline lookup yields CDR1 SGDLS and CDR2 YYNGEE. The CDR3 is 15 amino acids. Trimming took 0 bases from V and 5 from J, leaving 13 bases between them. The CDR3 sequence is CASSVGGLPIDTQYF. CDR3 nucleotide sequence: TGTGCCAGCAGCGTAGGCGGGTTGCCTATAGATACGCAGTATTTT.

This clonotype has a handful of counts. This chain uses TRBV18 with TRBJ2-1; D is undetermined. The CDR3 is made up of 11 amino acids. Germline V gives CDR1 KGHSH, CDR2 LQKENI. Trimming removed 4 bases at V and 8 bases at J, with 6 bases between. The CDR3 sequence: CASSLQDEQFF. DNA of the CDR3: TGTGCCAGCTCACTCCAGGATGAGCAGTTCTTC.

The J gene is TRBJ2-7, the V gene TRBV20-1, with 8 bases matching TRBD2. Germline loops: CDR1 DFQATT, CDR2 SNEGSKA (reference sequence). J gave up 4 bases and V 0 bases, and 17 bases lay outside the gene matches. There are 18 residues in the CDR3. This CDR3 is CSARDLRAGGPPQYEQYF. DNA of the CDR3: TGCAGTGCTAGAGACCTCAGGGCGGGAGGCCCCCCACAGTACGAGCAGTACTTC.